In its sample, the clone carrying this T cell receptor beta chain was seen once. The data derive from a study of blood T cell repertoires in COVID-19. Study-wide background: Material from acute and convalescent COVID-19 was sourced from the United States, Italy and Spain.

TCRdb keeps only in-frame clones here, not all; method: immunoSEQ multiplex PCR. The table records some 130,000 clones, around three quarters of them present only once. The CDR3 spans 13 residues. The J segment lost 5 bases and the V segment lost 10 bases, leaving 5 bases of the junction unmatched. Germline V gives CDR1 MNHEY, CDR2 SVGAGI. This TCR derives from a human donor in a cohort sampled during active COVID-19. V and J are TRBV6-5 and TRBJ1-4, with 9 bases lining up with TRBD1. Input material: peripheral blood. The CDR3 region has the DNA TGTGCCACCCTACAGGGGGCAAATGAAAAACTGTTTTTT. Its translation is CATLQGANEKLFF.